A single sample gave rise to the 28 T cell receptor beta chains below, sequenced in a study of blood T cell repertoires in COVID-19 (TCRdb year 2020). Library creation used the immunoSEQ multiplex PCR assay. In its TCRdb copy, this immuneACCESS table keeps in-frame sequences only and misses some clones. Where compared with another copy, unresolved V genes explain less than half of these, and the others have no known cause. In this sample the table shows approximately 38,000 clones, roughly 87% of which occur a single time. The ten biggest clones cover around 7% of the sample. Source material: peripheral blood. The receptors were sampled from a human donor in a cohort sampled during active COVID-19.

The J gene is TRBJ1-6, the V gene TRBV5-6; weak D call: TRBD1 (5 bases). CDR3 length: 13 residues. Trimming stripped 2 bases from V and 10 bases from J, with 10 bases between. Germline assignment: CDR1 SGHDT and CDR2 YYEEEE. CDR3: CASSFHRQSPLHF. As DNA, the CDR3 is TGTGCCAGCAGCTTTCACAGGCAGTCACCCCTCCACTTT.

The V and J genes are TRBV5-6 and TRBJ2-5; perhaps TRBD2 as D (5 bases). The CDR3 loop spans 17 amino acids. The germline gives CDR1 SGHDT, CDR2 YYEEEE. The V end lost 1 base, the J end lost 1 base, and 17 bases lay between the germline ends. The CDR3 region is CASSLPQILGGQETQYF. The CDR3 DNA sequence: TGTGCCAGCAGCTTGCCACAAATTCTAGGAGGCCAAGAGACCCAGTACTTC.

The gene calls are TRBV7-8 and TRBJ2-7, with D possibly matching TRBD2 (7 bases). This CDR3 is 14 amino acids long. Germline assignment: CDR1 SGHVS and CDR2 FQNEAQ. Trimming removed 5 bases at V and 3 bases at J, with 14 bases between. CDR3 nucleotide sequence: TGTGCCAGCAGCAAAGAGGGGGGGGGCTACGAGCAGTACTTC. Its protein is CASSKEGGGYEQYF.

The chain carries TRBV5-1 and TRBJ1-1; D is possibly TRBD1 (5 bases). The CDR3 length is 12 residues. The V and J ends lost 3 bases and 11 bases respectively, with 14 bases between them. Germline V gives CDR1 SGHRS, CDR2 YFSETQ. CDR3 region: CASSSQGRRAFF. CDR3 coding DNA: TGCGCCAGCAGCTCCCAGGGCCGGCGGGCTTTCTTT.

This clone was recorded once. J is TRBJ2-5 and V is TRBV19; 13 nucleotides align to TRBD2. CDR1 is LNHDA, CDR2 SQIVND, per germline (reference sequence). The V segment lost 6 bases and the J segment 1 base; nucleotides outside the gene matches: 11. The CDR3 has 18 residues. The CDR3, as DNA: TGTGCCAGTAGGCGCGAAGGGACTAGCGGGGCCTCCCAAGAGACCCAGTACTTC. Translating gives CASRREGTSGASQETQYF.

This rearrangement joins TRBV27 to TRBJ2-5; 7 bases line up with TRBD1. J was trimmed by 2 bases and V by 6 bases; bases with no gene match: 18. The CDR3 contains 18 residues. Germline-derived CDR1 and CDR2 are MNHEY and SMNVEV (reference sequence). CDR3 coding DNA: TGTGCCAGCAGCCCGCGGCCAATAGGGGGCCTCGGTCAAGAGACCCAGTACTTC. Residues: CASSPRPIGGLGQETQYF.

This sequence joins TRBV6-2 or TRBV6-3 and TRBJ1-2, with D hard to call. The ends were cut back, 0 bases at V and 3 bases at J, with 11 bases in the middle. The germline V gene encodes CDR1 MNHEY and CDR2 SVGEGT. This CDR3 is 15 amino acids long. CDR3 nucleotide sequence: TGTGCCAGCAGTTACTCAGGCCCGGGTTACTATGGCTACACCTTC. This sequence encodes CASSYSGPGYYGYTF.

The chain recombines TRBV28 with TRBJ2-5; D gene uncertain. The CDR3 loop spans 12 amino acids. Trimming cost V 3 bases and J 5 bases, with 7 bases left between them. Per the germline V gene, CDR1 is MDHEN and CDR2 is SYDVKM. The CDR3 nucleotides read TGTGCCAGCAGTTTCGGTCGGGAGACCCAGTACTTC. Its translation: CASSFGRETQYF.

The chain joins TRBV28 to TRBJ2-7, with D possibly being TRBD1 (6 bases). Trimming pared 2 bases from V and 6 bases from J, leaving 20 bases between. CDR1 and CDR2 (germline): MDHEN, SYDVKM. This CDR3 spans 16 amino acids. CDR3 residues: CASSLDLGQGSVEQYF. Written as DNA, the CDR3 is TGTGCCAGCAGTTTAGATCTGGGGCAGGGGAGCGTCGAGCAGTACTTC.

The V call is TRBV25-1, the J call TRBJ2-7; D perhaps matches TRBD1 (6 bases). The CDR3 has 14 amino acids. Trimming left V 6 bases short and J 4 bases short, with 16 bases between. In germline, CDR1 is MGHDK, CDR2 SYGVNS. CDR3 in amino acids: CASRGAGRIYEQYF. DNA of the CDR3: TGTGCCAGCAGGGGGGCTGGTCGGATTTACGAGCAGTACTTC.

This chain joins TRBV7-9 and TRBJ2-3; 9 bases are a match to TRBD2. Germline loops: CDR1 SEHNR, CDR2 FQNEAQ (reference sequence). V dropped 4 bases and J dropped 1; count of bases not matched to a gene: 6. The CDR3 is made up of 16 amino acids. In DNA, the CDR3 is TGTGCCAGCAGCTCGATTAGCGGGAGTGGCACAGATACGCAGTATTTT. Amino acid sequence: CASSSISGSGTDTQYF. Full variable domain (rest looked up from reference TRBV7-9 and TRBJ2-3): DTGVSQNPRHKITKRGQNVTFRCDPISEHNRLYWYRQTLGQGPEFLTYFQNEAQLEKSRLLSDRFSAERPKGSFSTLEIQRTEQGDSAMYLCASSSISGSGTDTQYFGPGTRLTVL.

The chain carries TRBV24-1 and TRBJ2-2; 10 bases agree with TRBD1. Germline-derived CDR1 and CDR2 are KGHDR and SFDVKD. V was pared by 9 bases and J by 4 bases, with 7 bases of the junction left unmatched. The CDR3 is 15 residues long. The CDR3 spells CATQMGTGVTGELFF. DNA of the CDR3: TGTGCCACCCAGATGGGGACAGGGGTCACCGGGGAGCTGTTTTTT.

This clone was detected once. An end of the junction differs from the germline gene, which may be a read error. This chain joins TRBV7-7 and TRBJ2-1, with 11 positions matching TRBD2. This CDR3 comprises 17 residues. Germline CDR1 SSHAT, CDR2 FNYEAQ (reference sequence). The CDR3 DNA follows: TGTGCTAGCAGCGAATCTAGCGGGGGGTCCCTCTACAATGAGCAGTTCTTC. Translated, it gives CASSESSGGSLYNEQFF. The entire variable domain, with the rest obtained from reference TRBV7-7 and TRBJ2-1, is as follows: GAGVSQSPRYKVTKRGQDVTLRCDPISSHATLYWYQQALGQGPEFLTYFNYEAQPDKSGLPSDRFSAERPEGSISTLTIQRTEQRDSAMYRCASSESSGGSLYNEQFFGPGTRLTVL.

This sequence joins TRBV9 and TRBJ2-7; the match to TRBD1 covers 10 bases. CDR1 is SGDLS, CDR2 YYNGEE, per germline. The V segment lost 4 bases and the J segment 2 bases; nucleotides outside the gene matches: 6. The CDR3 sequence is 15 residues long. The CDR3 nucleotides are TGTGCCAGCAGCATCCGGACAGGGGGTCCCTACGAGCAGTACTTC. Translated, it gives CASSIRTGGPYEQYF. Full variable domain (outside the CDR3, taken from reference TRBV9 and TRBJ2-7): DSGVTQTPKHLITATGQRVTLRCSPRSGDLSVYWYQQSLDQGLQFLIQYYNGEERAKGNILERFSAQQFPDLHSELNLSSLELGDSALYFCASSIRTGGPYEQYFGPGTRLTVT.

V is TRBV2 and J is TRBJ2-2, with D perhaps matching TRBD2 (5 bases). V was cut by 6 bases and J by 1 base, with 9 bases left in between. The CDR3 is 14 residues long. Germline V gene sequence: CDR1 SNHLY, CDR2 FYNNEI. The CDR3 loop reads CASSLTRNTGELFF. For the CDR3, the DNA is TGTGCCAGCAGCCTCACTAGGAACACCGGGGAGCTGTTTTTT.

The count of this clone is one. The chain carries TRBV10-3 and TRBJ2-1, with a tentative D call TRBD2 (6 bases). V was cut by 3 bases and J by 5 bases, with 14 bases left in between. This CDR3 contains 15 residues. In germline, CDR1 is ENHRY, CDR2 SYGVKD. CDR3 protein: CAISDISGPNNEQFF. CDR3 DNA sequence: TGTGCCATCAGTGATATTAGCGGACCTAACAATGAGCAGTTCTTC.

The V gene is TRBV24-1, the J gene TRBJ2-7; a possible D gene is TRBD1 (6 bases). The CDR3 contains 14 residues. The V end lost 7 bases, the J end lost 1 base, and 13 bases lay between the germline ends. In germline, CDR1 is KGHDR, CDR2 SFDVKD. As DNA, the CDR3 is TGTGCCACCAGACGACAGGACCCTTCCTACGAGCAGTACTTC. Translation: CATRRQDPSYEQYF.

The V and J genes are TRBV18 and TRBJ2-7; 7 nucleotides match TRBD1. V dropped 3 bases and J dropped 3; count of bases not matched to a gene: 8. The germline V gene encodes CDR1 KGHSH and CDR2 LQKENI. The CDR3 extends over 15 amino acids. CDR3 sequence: CASSPTGQNRYEQYF. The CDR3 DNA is TGTGCCAGCTCACCCACGGGACAGAATCGCTACGAGCAGTACTTC.

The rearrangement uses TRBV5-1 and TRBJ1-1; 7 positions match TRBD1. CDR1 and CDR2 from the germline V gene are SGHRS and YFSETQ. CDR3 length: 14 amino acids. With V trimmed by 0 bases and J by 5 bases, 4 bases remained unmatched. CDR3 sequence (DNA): TGCGCCAGCAGCTTGGACAGGGGTATAACTGAAGCTTTCTTT. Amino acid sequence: CASSLDRGITEAFF.

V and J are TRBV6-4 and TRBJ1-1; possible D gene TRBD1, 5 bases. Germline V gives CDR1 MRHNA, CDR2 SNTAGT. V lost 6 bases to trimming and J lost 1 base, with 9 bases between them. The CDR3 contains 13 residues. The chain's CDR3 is CASSLDKNTEAFF. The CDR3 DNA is TGTGCCAGCAGCTTGGACAAGAACACTGAAGCTTTCTTT.

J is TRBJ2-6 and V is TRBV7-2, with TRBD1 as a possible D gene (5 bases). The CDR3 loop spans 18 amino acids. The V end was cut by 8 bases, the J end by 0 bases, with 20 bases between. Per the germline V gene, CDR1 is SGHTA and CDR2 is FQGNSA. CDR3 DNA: TGTGCCAGCGCCAGGCCAGGGTCCTCTAGCTCTGGGGCCAACGTCCTGACTTTC. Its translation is CASARPGSSSSGANVLTF.

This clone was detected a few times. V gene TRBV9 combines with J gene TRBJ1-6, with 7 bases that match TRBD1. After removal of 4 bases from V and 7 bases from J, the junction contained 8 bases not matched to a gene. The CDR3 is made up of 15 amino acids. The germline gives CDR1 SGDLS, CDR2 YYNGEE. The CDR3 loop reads CASSPRDRQNSPLHF. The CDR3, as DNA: TGTGCCAGCAGCCCCCGGGACAGACAAAATTCACCCCTCCACTTT.

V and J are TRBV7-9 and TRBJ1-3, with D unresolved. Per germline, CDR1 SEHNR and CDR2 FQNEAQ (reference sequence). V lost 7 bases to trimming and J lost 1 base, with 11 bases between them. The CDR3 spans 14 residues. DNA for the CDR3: TGTGCCAGCACCTCACCAGGATCTGGAAACACCATATATTTT. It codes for CASTSPGSGNTIYF.

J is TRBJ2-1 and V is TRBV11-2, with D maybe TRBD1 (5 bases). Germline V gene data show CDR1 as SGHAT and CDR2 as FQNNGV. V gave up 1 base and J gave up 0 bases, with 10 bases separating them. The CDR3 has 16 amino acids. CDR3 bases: TGTGCCAGCAGCTTAGGGGGCTTGCCCTCCTACAATGAGCAGTTCTTC. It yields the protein CASSLGGLPSYNEQFF.

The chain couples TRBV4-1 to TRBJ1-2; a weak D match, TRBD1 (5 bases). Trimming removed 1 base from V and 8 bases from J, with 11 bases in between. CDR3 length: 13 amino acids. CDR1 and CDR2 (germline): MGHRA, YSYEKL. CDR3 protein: CASSQGGEKGYTF. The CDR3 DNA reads TGCGCCAGCAGCCAAGGGGGGGAGAAGGGCTACACCTTC.

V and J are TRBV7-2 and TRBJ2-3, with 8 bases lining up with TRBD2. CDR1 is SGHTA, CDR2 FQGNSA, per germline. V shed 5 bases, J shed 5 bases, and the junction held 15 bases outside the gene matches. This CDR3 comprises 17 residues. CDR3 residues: CASSPRAGVWGRDTQYF. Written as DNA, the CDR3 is TGTGCCAGCAGCCCAAGAGCGGGAGTTTGGGGGAGAGATACGCAGTATTTT. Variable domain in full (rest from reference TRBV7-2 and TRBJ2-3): GAGVSQSPSNKVTEKGKDVELRCDPISGHTALYWYRQSLGQGLEFLIYFQGNSAPDKSGLPSDRFSAERTGGSVSTLTIQRTQQEDSAVYLCASSPRAGVWGRDTQYFGPGTRLTVL.

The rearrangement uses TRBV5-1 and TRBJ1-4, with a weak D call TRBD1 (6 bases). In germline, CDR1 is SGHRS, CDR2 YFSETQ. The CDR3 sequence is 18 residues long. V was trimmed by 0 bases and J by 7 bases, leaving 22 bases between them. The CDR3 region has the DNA TGCGCCAGCAGCTTGGAGTTAGGGGGGGCGCGAAAGAGTGAAAAACTGTTTTTT. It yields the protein CASSLELGGARKSEKLFF.

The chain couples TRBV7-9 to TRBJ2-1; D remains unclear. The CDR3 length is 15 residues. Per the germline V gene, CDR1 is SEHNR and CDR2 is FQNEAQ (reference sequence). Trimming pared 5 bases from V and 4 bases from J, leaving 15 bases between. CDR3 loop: CASSPRESLYNEQFF. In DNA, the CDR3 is TGTGCCAGCAGCCCCCGAGAGAGCTTATACAATGAGCAGTTCTTC.